This T cell receptor (beta chain) was documented in a study of monozygotic twins with inflammatory bowel disease. Regarding this clonotype: Its antigen is not known.

One entry per CDR3 protein, without DNA, is what TCRdb gives after re-calling the 5' RACE reads. Its clone listing holds around 410,000 distinct CDR3 sequences. This CDR3 region has 12 residues. Study observations and caveats: Healthy co-twins had higher TCRbeta inverse Simpson diversity than their IBD twins.

The TCR originated in a human donor with ulcerative colitis or Crohn's disease, or a healthy co-twin of an affected twin (not recorded which). The sample taken for sequencing was blood. The chain has TRBV12-3 or TRBV12-4 and TRBJ1-2. CDR3 loop: CASSLDGRDYTF.